Shown below are 14 T cell receptor beta chains from a single sample sequenced in a study of T cell responses to AZD1222 COVID-19 vaccine. The table came from immunoSEQ multiplex PCR; TCRdb's copy has only in-frame clones and leaves some out. This table holds 150,000 to 200,000 clones, approximately 90% found once. This material consisted of peripheral blood, taken on day 0 of AZD1222 vaccination. The receptors shown here come from an adult in good health.

The chain has TRBV28 and TRBJ2-7; weak D call: TRBD1 (6 bases). Trimming stripped 7 bases from V and 2 bases from J, with 18 bases between. From germline, CDR1 is MDHEN and CDR2 SYDVKM. The CDR3 runs 15 residues. CDR3 protein: CASIPPDSRTYEQYF. The CDR3 region has the DNA TGTGCCAGCATTCCTCCGGACAGTAGAACCTACGAGCAGTACTTC.

The chain recombines TRBV29-1 with TRBJ2-3; a possible D gene is TRBD1 (6 bases). CDR3 length: 17 residues. From germline, CDR1 is SQVTM and CDR2 ANQGSEA. V was pared by 4 bases and J by 0 bases, with 20 bases between. CDR3 nucleotide sequence: TGCAGCGTTGGAGGCCCCTGGGACACCTTTAGCACAGATACGCAGTATTTT. Protein: CSVGGPWDTFSTDTQYF.

The chain couples TRBV28 to TRBJ1-2, with D possibly being TRBD1 (6 bases). The germline V gene encodes CDR1 MDHEN and CDR2 SYDVKM. V gave up 4 bases and J gave up 2 bases, with 14 bases separating them. The CDR3 has 15 amino acids. The CDR3 sequence is CASSSRGRGNYGYTF. The CDR3 nucleotides read TGTGCCAGCAGTTCCCGGGGCAGGGGCAACTATGGCTACACCTTC.

The chain combines TRBV6-5 with TRBJ1-6, with 7 bases that match TRBD1. Germline CDR1 reads MNHEY; CDR2 reads SVGAGI. Unmatched junction bases numbered 4, after V lost 6 bases and J lost 8 bases. The CDR3 sequence is 13 residues long. CDR3 coding DNA: TGTGCCAGCAGCCACAGGGGCTATTCACCCCTCCACTTT. It translates to CASSHRGYSPLHF.

The V call is TRBV7-9, the J call TRBJ1-2; D possibly corresponds to TRBD1 (5 bases). Per germline, CDR1 SEHNR and CDR2 FQNEAQ (reference sequence). The germline V and J ends were trimmed by 0 bases and 4 bases, with 12 bases remaining between them. There are 15 residues in the CDR3. The CDR3, as DNA: TGTGCCAGCAGCTTAGCCCGTGCTGGGGGCTATGGCTACACCTTC. Translating gives CASSLARAGGYGYTF.

The J gene is TRBJ1-2, the V gene TRBV10-3, with a tentative D call TRBD1 (5 bases). Trimming left V 10 bases short and J 4 bases short, with 28 bases between. The germline gives CDR1 ENHRY, CDR2 SYGVKD. The CDR3 sequence is 17 residues long. In DNA form, the CDR3 reads TGTGCCACCCAAATGAACAGGCACGGAATCGAAATCTATGGCTACACCTTC. As protein: CATQMNRHGIEIYGYTF.

The rearrangement uses TRBV9 and TRBJ1-3, with D unresolved. The CDR3 length is 15 residues. Germline V CDR1 and CDR2: SGDLS, YYNGEE. V gave up 0 bases and J gave up 0 bases, with 7 bases separating them. CDR3 DNA: TGTGCCAGCAGCGTAGCAGGACTCTCTGGAAACACCATATATTTT. Amino acids: CASSVAGLSGNTIYF. Using reference TRBV9 and TRBJ1-3 for the parts outside the CDR3, the full variable domain is DSGVTQTPKHLITATGQRVTLRCSPRSGDLSVYWYQQSLDQGLQFLIQYYNGEERAKGNILERFSAQQFPDLHSELNLSSLELGDSALYFCASSVAGLSGNTIYFGEGSWLTVV.

The chain is built from TRBV28 and TRBJ1-5; D possibly corresponds to TRBD1 (5 bases). The ends were cut back, 4 bases at V and 3 bases at J, with 16 bases in the middle. The CDR3 consists of 16 residues. CDR1 is MDHEN and CDR2 is SYDVKM in the germline V gene. CDR3 region: CASSSAYLGVNQPQHF. CDR3 sequence (DNA): TGTGCCAGCAGTTCCGCCTATTTAGGGGTCAATCAGCCCCAGCATTTT.

CDR3 loop: CASSIDGTGDNEQFF. The CDR3 bases are TGTGCCAGTAGTATAGATGGTACTGGAGACAATGAGCAGTTCTTC. The chain carries TRBV19 and TRBJ2-1; D is unclear. The CDR3 length is 15 residues. CDR1 is LNHDA, CDR2 SQIVND, per germline (reference sequence). Trimming shortened V by 0 bases and J by 5 bases, and 11 bases separated the two germline ends.

The chain joins TRBV7-2 to TRBJ2-7, with 7 bases matching TRBD2. This CDR3 region has 14 residues. Germline loops: CDR1 SGHTA, CDR2 FQGNSA. The junction had 2 bases not matched to a gene; V was cut back by 0 bases and J by 3 bases. The CDR3 DNA is TGTGCCAGCAGCTTAGCGCGGGGGATCTACGAGCAGTACTTC. Its protein is CASSLARGIYEQYF.

The rearrangement uses TRBV30 and TRBJ2-7; no clear D. This CDR3 region has 12 residues. The V end lost 3 bases, the J end lost 5 bases, and 11 bases lay between the germline ends. Germline values: CDR1 GTSNPN, CDR2 SVGIG (reference sequence). The CDR3 nucleotides are TGTGCCTGGAGCCCCGGATCCGACGAGCAGTACTTC. Translated: CAWSPGSDEQYF.

The chain carries TRBV11-2 and TRBJ2-7; 11 nucleotides match TRBD1. Trimming cost V 5 bases and J 5 bases; bases outside gene matches: 8. Germline V CDR1 and CDR2: SGHAT, FQNNGV. The CDR3 runs to 15 residues. CDR3 loop: CASSIGQGAMNEQYF. CDR3 nucleotide sequence: TGTGCCAGCAGCATCGGACAGGGGGCTATGAACGAGCAGTACTTC.

The chain has TRBV4-1 and TRBJ2-2; TRBD2 matches 9 bases. Losses at the gene ends were 0 bases for V and 7 bases for J; bases not matched to a gene: 6. The CDR3 covers 16 residues. Germline V gives CDR1 MGHRA, CDR2 YSYEKL. The CDR3, as DNA: TGCGCCAGCAGCCAAGAGGGCACTAGCGGGTACGGGGAGCTGTTTTTT. It codes for CASSQEGTSGYGELFF.

V and J are TRBV7-9 and TRBJ1-5; the D is unclear. V lost 5 bases to trimming and J lost 1 base, with 12 bases between them. The length of the CDR3 is 15 residues. Germline-derived CDR1 and CDR2 are SEHNR and FQNEAQ (reference sequence). CDR3 DNA: TGTGCCAGCAGCCCGGGTACAGCGAGCAATCAGCCCCAGCATTTT. Translation: CASSPGTASNQPQHF.